This TCR beta chain was captured by sequencing in a study of blood T cell repertoires in COVID-19. Turning to the study itself: COVID-19 samples collected from the United States, Italy and Spain covered acute and convalescent phases. Sources were T cells, B-cell-depleted T cells, or PBMCs; the material itself was cDNA or gDNA.

TCRdb's copy holds only in-frame clones and misses some; the assay was immunoSEQ multiplex PCR. Of 150,000 to 190,000 clones listed, about four fifths are singletons. The sample taken for sequencing was peripheral blood. The receptor was derived from a woman older than 75 with acute or convalescent COVID-19.

Here the CDR3 reads CASSAFSGASYEQYF. CDR3 DNA sequence: TGTGCCAGCAGCGCCTTTTCAGGGGCTTCCTACGAGCAGTACTTC. The chain employs TRBV6-5 and TRBJ2-7; D possibly corresponds to TRBD1 (6 bases). CDR1 is MNHEY and CDR2 is SVGAGI in the germline V gene. Trimming shortened V by 6 bases and J by 1 base, and 16 bases separated the two germline ends. The CDR3 is 15 amino acids.